The text below deals with one T cell receptor beta chain. The V gene lost 0 bases and the J gene lost 0 bases, with 7 bases spanning the gap. Germline CDR1 is SGHNT and CDR2 is YYREEE (reference sequence). The CDR3 is 14 residues long. Assay used: immunoSEQ multiplex PCR; TCRdb lists only in-frame clones, some missing. The sample holds approximately 290,000 clones, about 80% seen once. The data stem from a study of blood T cell repertoires in COVID-19. This receptor was taken from a person aged 65-85 years with COVID-19, enrolled during active disease. Sequencing input: peripheral blood. The gene calls are TRBV5-4 and TRBJ2-7, with D unresolved. CDR3 coding DNA: TGTGCCAGCAGCTTGGGATCGAGCTCCTACGAGCAGTACTTC. Amino acid sequence: CASSLGSSSYEQYF.